This T cell receptor beta chain was recorded in a study of blood T cell repertoires in COVID-19. Clones were read by immunoSEQ multiplex PCR, and TCRdb kept only the in-frame ones, dropping some. The sample includes under 250,000 clones, approximately 89% of them seen just once. Germline CDR1 reads SGDLS; CDR2 reads YYNGEE. V lost 0 bases and J 10 bases, leaving 17 bases between the germline ends. This CDR3 is 15 amino acids long. The origin of this receptor is a woman aged 40-49 years who had been exposed to COVID-19. The chain couples TRBV9 to TRBJ2-1; D may be TRBD2 (7 bases). The source material was PBMCs or T cells enriched from blood (not recorded which). The CDR3, as DNA: TGTGCCAGCAGCGTAGGGACAGCGGGAAGGAGCGAGCAGTTCTTC. This gives the protein CASSVGTAGRSEQFF. Full variable domain (remainder filled in from reference TRBV9 and TRBJ2-1): DSGVTQTPKHLITATGQRVTLRCSPRSGDLSVYWYQQSLDQGLQFLIQYYNGEERAKGNILERFSAQQFPDLHSELNLSSLELGDSALYFCASSVGTAGRSEQFFGPGTRLTVL.